This TCR beta chain was captured in a study of T-cell memory formation after mild COVID-19. TCRdb itself ran the 5' RACE reads through MiXCR, one entry per CDR3 protein. The sample records approximately 350,000 distinct CDR3 sequences, approximately 15% being singletons. The CDR3 contains 12 residues. V was trimmed by 5 bases and J by 5 bases, leaving 7 bases between them. Germline V gene sequence: CDR1 MNHEY, CDR2 SVGEGT. The V and J genes are TRBV6-2 or TRBV6-3 and TRBJ1-5; D unclear. The receptor was derived from a man aged 18-30 years who had mild COVID-19 (a few samples of this study predate the infection). Cell type and time point are not known. The sequenced sample consisted of PBMCs or a T cell subset sorted from them (not recorded which). In DNA form, the CDR3 reads TGTGCCAGCAGTGGAGGCTATCAGCCCCAGCATTTT. This sequence encodes CASSGGYQPQHF.